This TCR beta chain was sequenced during a study of cytomegalovirus exposure and HLA in healthy donors. Study context: A later analysis reported the roughly 130 validation repertoires used the same platform as the roughly 700 first-cohort repertoires.

The germline CDR1 and CDR2 sequences are MNHEY and SVGAGI. The CDR3 runs to 13 residues. The V end was cut by 7 bases, the J end by 2 bases, with 11 bases between. As concerns this clone: Antigen unknown.

Findings and limits, study-wide: A later analysis found first-cohort TCR clusters tended to co-occur in the roughly 120 validation repertoires. 150 to 200 TCR beta chains were listed as cytomegalovirus-associated.

Measured with immunoSEQ multiplex PCR; TCRdb has only the in-frame clones, and not every one. The table has 100,000 to 150,000 clones, roughly 84% seen once; the top ten hold 2.1%. Material: PBMCs. The TCR was taken from a woman aged 30 to 39 in good health and CMV-seronegative. This chain uses TRBV6-5 with TRBJ2-5, with D tentatively TRBD2 (5 bases). CDR3 residues: CASKPGEQETQYF. Here the CDR3 DNA reads TGTGCCAGCAAACCCGGGGAACAAGAGACCCAGTACTTC.